The 23 T cell receptor beta chains reported below all come from one sample, sequenced in a study of cytomegalovirus exposure and HLA in healthy donors (dated by TCRdb to 2016 to 2017). Preparation of the library involved the immunoSEQ multiplex PCR assay. A mixture of 60 forward primers for TCR Vbeta segments and 13 reverse primers for TCR Jbeta segments was used in the multiplex PCR. As stored in TCRdb, this immuneACCESS dataset retains in-frame rearrangements with V and J assigned. A fraction of the clones does not appear; measured against another copy, unresolved V genes explain less than half of the discrepancy, and the remainder lacks a known reason. This sample has about 140,000 clones in its table, and about 75% of those were observed once. In total, the top ten clones hold about 3.5% of the sample. Sequencing was carried out using PBMCs. These receptors all come from a man aged 40-55 years in good health and CMV-seronegative.

Details on this clone: The germline gene is not matched at one end of the junction; a read error may be the cause. This rearrangement joins TRBV7-9 to TRBJ1-2; perhaps TRBD1 as D (6 bases). CDR3 length: 16 amino acids. CDR1 is SEHNR, CDR2 FQNEAQ, per germline (reference sequence). CDR3 sequence (DNA): TGTGCCAGCAGCTTCCTACAGGGAAAGAGTCAGGATGGCTACCCCTTC. It translates to CASSFLQGKSQDGYPF. Looking up the rest from reference TRBV7-9 and TRBJ1-2 gives the full variable domain: DTGVSQNPRHKITKRGQNVTFRCDPISEHNRLYWYRQTLGQGPEFLTYFQNEAQLEKSRLLSDRFSAERPKGSFSTLEIQRTEQGDSAMYLCASSFLQGKSQDGYPFGSGTRLTVV.

CDR3 DNA: TGCAGCGTTGAAGGACAGGAAAGAGGAGGCTACACCTTC. Its protein is CSVEGQERGGYTF. This chain joins TRBV29-1 and TRBJ1-2; D might be TRBD1 (6 bases). Trimming removed 1 base from V and 8 bases from J, with 14 bases in between. The CDR3 length is 13 residues. Germline loops: CDR1 SQVTM, CDR2 ANQGSEA.

This clone has more than one count but fewer than ten. The rearrangement uses TRBV7-3 and TRBJ2-2; D may be TRBD1 (6 bases). The germline V gene encodes CDR1 SGHTA and CDR2 FQGTGA. The V end was cut by 1 base, the J end by 4 bases, with 7 bases between. This CDR3 comprises 14 residues. Written as DNA, the CDR3 is TGTGCCAGCAGCTTAATGACAGGCACCGGGGAGCTGTTTTTT. Its translation: CASSLMTGTGELFF.

This clone showed up just once. The rearrangement uses TRBV7-6 and TRBJ2-5, with a tentative D call TRBD2 (6 bases). The length of the CDR3 is 17 residues. CDR1 SGHVS and CDR2 FNYEAQ come from the germline V gene. Trimming took 3 bases from V and 5 from J, leaving 22 bases between them. CDR3 bases: TGTGCCAGCAGCTTCCGCCCGCTAGGGACGGGAGAGGAGACCCAGTACTTC. Protein product: CASSFRPLGTGEETQYF.

This clone appeared once. The rearrangement links TRBV28 to TRBJ1-6; TRBD1 aligns across 8 bases. The CDR3 extends over 17 amino acids. Looked up from germline, CDR1 is MDHEN and CDR2 is SYDVKM. Trimming took 6 bases from V and 5 from J; bases not matched to a gene: 12. CDR3 region: CASRARTGTINNSPLHF. The DNA of the CDR3 is TGTGCCAGCAGAGCACGGACAGGGACTATCAATAATTCACCCCTCCACTTT.

This sequence joins TRBV12-5 and TRBJ2-5; perhaps TRBD1 as D (5 bases). Per the germline V gene, CDR1 is LGHNT and CDR2 is FRNRAP. V was pared by 1 base and J by 1 base, with 16 bases between. The CDR3 is 17 residues long. This CDR3 is CASGLGASTGIQETQYF. Here the CDR3 DNA reads TGTGCTAGTGGTTTGGGGGCCTCCACAGGTATCCAAGAGACCCAGTACTTC.

This chain uses TRBV6-1 with TRBJ2-1, with 11 bases lining up with TRBD2. There are 19 residues in the CDR3. V lost 0 bases, J lost 1 base, and 8 bases stayed unmatched. CDR1 is MNHNS and CDR2 is SASEGT in the germline V gene. The CDR3: CASSEAYYGTSGSYNEQFF. For the CDR3, the DNA is TGTGCCAGCAGTGAAGCTTATTACGGGACTAGCGGATCCTACAATGAGCAGTTCTTC.

The rearrangement joins TRBV5-1 to TRBJ2-2; TRBD1 might be the D (6 bases). V was pared by 5 bases and J by 2 bases, with 22 bases between. This CDR3 has 18 residues. Germline CDR1 and CDR2: SGHRS and YFSETQ. CDR3 DNA: TGCGCCAGCAGTCCACAACATCAGGGGTCTGCTAACACCGGGGAGCTGTTTTTT. Encoded protein: CASSPQHQGSANTGELFF.

This clone appeared a single time. DNA of the CDR3: TGCGCCAGCAGCCCCGGCGGAGGGGCCGCTGAAGCTTTCTTT. It encodes CASSPGGGAAEAFF. V and J are TRBV4-3 and TRBJ1-1; possible D gene TRBD1, 5 bases. The germline V gene encodes CDR1 LGHNA and CDR2 YSLEER. With 4 bases removed from V and 6 bases from J, the gap between germline ends came to 15 bases. The CDR3 covers 14 residues.

The J gene is TRBJ2-5, the V gene TRBV9, with D possibly being TRBD2 (5 bases). V dropped 2 bases and J dropped 2 bases, with 16 bases sitting between them. Germline assignment: CDR1 SGDLS and CDR2 YYNGEE. The CDR3 extends over 16 amino acids. The CDR3 spells CASSVGYGGSQETQYF. The CDR3 DNA reads as TGTGCCAGCAGCGTTGGGTACGGAGGAAGTCAAGAGACCCAGTACTTC. Looking up the rest from reference TRBV9 and TRBJ2-5 gives the full variable domain: DSGVTQTPKHLITATGQRVTLRCSPRSGDLSVYWYQQSLDQGLQFLIQYYNGEERAKGNILERFSAQQFPDLHSELNLSSLELGDSALYFCASSVGYGGSQETQYFGPGTRLLVL.

This clone occurred a few times. The chain couples TRBV2 to TRBJ1-1, with 7 bases lining up with TRBD1. CDR3 length: 13 amino acids. In germline, CDR1 is SNHLY, CDR2 FYNNEI. The ends lost 8 bases at V and 0 bases at J; junction bases unmatched: 3. CDR3 DNA sequence: TGTGCCAGCCTACAGGGGCTGAACACTGAAGCTTTCTTT. This gives the protein CASLQGLNTEAFF.

This rearrangement joins TRBV11-2 to TRBJ1-2; D may be TRBD1 (6 bases). Germline V gene data show CDR1 as SGHAT and CDR2 as FQNNGV. Trimming cost V 1 base and J 4 bases, with 7 bases left between them. The CDR3 extends over 13 amino acids. Here the CDR3 reads CASSLGTAYGYTF. The CDR3 DNA sequence: TGTGCCAGCAGCTTAGGGACAGCCTATGGCTACACCTTC.

This clone was recorded once. CDR3 in DNA: TGTGCCAGCAGCCCACGTGGACAGGGCGGCACTGAAGCTTTCTTT. This gives the protein CASSPRGQGGTEAFF. The chain carries TRBV7-9 and TRBJ1-1; 8 bases line up with TRBD1. The length of the CDR3 is 15 residues. The germline V gene encodes CDR1 SEHNR and CDR2 FQNEAQ (reference sequence). V dropped 5 bases and J dropped 4; count of bases not matched to a gene: 9.

This clone was seen a few times. The gene calls are TRBV5-1 and TRBJ1-3; D uncertain. Germline values: CDR1 SGHRS, CDR2 YFSETQ. The CDR3 spans 17 residues. V lost 0 bases and J lost 0, with 13 bases in between. The DNA for the CDR3 is TGCGCCAGCAGCTTGGCGGCAGGTGAAATCTCTGGAAACACCATATATTTT. This codes for CASSLAAGEISGNTIYF. The whole variable domain, remainder taken from reference TRBV5-1 and TRBJ1-3, is KAGVTQTPRYLIKTRGQQVTLSCSPISGHRSVSWYQQTPGQGLQFLFEYFSETQRNKGNFPGRFSGRQFSNSRSEMNVSTLELGDSALYLCASSLAAGEISGNTIYFGEGSWLTVV.

The CDR3 bases are TGTGCCATCACCGAGAGCCGTGATCAGCCCCAGCATTTT. Its protein product is CAITESRDQPQHF. The V call is TRBV10-3, the J call TRBJ1-5; D not resolved. The germline V gene has CDR1 ENHRY and CDR2 SYGVKD. The CDR3 contains 13 residues. V gave up 7 bases and J gave up 5 bases, with 12 bases separating them.

The rearrangement links TRBV4-2 to TRBJ1-4; tentatively, D is TRBD1 (6 bases). The germline gives CDR1 LGHNA, CDR2 YNFKEQ. V lost 3 bases, J lost 6 bases, and 20 bases lay in between. This CDR3 spans 17 amino acids. CDR3 sequence reads: CASSQAIYRVRDEKLFF. The CDR3 DNA reads as TGTGCCAGCAGCCAGGCCATATACAGGGTCCGAGATGAAAAACTGTTTTTT.

The V call is TRBV4-3, the J call TRBJ2-3; possibly TRBD2 for D (5 bases). Per germline, CDR1 LGHNA and CDR2 YSLEER. The V end lost 0 bases, the J end lost 3 bases, and 10 bases lay between the germline ends. The CDR3 length is 15 residues. The CDR3, as DNA: TGCGCCAGCAGCCAAGATCGGAGGTGGACAGATACGCAGTATTTT. Protein product: CASSQDRRWTDTQYF.

The gene calls are TRBV29-1 and TRBJ1-5; D unclear. The CDR3 extends over 11 amino acids. The ends were cut back, 1 base at V and 16 bases at J, with 14 bases in the middle. CDR1 is SQVTM and CDR2 is ANQGSEA in the germline V gene. CDR3 coding DNA: TGCAGCGTTGAAGTGTTGGGCAGTTACCATTTT. Translation: CSVEVLGSYHF.

This clone was picked up one time. The rearrangement links TRBV9 to TRBJ2-1; D ambiguous. V shed 0 bases and J shed 0 bases, with 7 bases lying between them. The CDR3 extends over 15 amino acids. The germline V gene has CDR1 SGDLS and CDR2 YYNGEE. CDR3 amino acids: CASSVVSSSYNEQFF. CDR3 nucleotide sequence: TGTGCCAGCAGCGTAGTAAGTAGCTCCTACAATGAGCAGTTCTTC.

The DNA for the CDR3 is TGCGCCAGCAGCTTGGAAAGCACCACAGATACGCAGTATTTT. Translating gives CASSLESTTDTQYF. The gene calls are TRBV5-1 and TRBJ2-3; D gene unclear. Germline-derived CDR1 and CDR2 are SGHRS and YFSETQ. The length of the CDR3 is 14 residues. The germline V and J ends were trimmed by 0 bases and 2 bases, with 7 bases remaining between them.

The chain recombines TRBV28 with TRBJ2-3; TRBD2 aligns across 12 bases. Per germline, CDR1 MDHEN and CDR2 SYDVKM. This CDR3 is 18 amino acids long. The trim removed 7 bases at V and 4 bases at J, leaving 15 bases unmatched. The CDR3 reads CASTFVGLAGSTADTQYF. CDR3 bases: TGTGCCAGCACCTTCGTGGGACTAGCGGGTAGTACGGCAGATACGCAGTATTTT.

As DNA, the CDR3 is TGTGCCAGCAGCTCAGATTGGGGCCCAGGGGATACGCAGTATTTT. Residues: CASSSDWGPGDTQYF. This rearrangement joins TRBV7-9 to TRBJ2-3, with D maybe TRBD1 (5 bases). In germline, CDR1 is SEHNR, CDR2 FQNEAQ (reference sequence). The CDR3 has 15 residues. The germline V and J ends were trimmed by 4 bases and 6 bases, with 17 bases remaining between them. Looking up the rest from reference TRBV7-9 and TRBJ2-3 gives the full variable domain: DTGVSQNPRHKITKRGQNVTFRCDPISEHNRLYWYRQTLGQGPEFLTYFQNEAQLEKSRLLSDRFSAERPKGSFSTLEIQRTEQGDSAMYLCASSSDWGPGDTQYFGPGTRLTVL.

The chain joins TRBV6-1 to TRBJ2-2; TRBD2 agrees at 9 bases. The V gene's germline CDR1 is MNHNS and CDR2 SASEGT. Unmatched junction bases numbered 12, after V lost 4 bases and J lost 3 bases. The CDR3 has 18 residues. CDR3 nucleotides: TGTGCCAGCAGTGCAGGGGGTAGCGGGGGCCGGGACACCGGGGAGCTGTTTTTT. Translated, it gives CASSAGGSGGRDTGELFF.